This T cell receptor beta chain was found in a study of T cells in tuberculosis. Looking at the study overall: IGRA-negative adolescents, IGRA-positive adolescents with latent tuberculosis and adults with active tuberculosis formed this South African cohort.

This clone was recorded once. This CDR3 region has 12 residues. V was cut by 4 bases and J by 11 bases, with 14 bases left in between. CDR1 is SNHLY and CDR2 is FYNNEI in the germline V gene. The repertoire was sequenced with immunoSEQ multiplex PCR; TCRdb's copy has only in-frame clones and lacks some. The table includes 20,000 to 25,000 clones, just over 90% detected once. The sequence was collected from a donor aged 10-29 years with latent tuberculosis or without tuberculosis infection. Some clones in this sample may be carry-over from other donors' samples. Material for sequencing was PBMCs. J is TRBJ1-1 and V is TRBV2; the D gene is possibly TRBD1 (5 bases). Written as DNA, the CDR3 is TGTGCCAGCAGTGCCGGGGACTCTCGGGCTTTCTTT. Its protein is CASSAGDSRAFF.